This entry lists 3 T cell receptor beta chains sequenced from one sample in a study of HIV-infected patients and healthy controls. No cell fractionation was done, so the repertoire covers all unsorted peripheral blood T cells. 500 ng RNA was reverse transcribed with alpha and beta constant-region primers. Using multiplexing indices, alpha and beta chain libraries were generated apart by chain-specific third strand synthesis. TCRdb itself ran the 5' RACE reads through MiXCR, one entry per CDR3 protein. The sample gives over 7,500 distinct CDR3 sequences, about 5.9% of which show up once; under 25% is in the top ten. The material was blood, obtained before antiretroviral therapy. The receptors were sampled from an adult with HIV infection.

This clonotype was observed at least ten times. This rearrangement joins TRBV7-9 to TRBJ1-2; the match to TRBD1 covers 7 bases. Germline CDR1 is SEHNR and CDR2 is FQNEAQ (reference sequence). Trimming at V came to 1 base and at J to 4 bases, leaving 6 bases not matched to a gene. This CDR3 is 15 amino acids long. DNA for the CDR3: TGTGCCAGCAGCTTAGGGGACAGCGGGATCTATGGCTACACCTTC. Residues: CASSLGDSGIYGYTF.

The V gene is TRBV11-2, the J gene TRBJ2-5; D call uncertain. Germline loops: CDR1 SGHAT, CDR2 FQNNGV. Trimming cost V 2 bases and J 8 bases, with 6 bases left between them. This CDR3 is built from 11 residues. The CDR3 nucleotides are TGTGCCAGCAGCTTAAGTGAAACCCAGTACTTC. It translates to CASSLSETQYF.

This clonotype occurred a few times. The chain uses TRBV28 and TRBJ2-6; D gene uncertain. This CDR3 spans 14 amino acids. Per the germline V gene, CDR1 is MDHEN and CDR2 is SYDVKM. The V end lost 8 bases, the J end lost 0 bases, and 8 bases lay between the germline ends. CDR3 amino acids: CASEGSSGANVLTF. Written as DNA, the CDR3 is TGTGCCAGCGAAGGTAGCTCTGGGGCCAACGTCCTGACTTTC.